The sequence of this TCR beta chain was determined in a study of CD8+CD57+ T cells in acquired aplastic anemia. Across the study: CD4+ and CD8+ cells, once sorted, gave DNA averaging about 3 ug. Healthy donors gave roughly 9.9 million reads on average for CD4+ cells.

Template material for TCR beta VDJ and CDR3 profiling consisted of genomic DNA. TCRdb reprocessed the reads with MiXCR, giving one entry per CDR3 protein. Counted here are about 210,000 distinct CDR3 sequences, approximately 60% occurring once; the ten biggest clones make up 25% to 30%. Notes on the study in general: Between the patient and control groups, CD8+ Simpson's diversity did not differ significantly. Between patients and controls, about 30 CD8+ CDR3 sequences were found in common.

On this clonotype itself: Its antigen is undetermined.

The CDR3 totals 14 residues. Germline V gives CDR1 MGHDK, CDR2 SYGVNS. Trimming pared 6 bases from V and 0 bases from J, leaving 9 bases between. Sequencing was carried out using sorted CD4+, CD8+, or CD8+CD57+ T cells (not recorded which) from PBMCs. The clonotype comes from a human donor in good health. The chain links TRBV25-1 to TRBJ1-3; D gene ambiguous. For the CDR3, the DNA is TGTGCCAGCAGGGAGCCAAACTCTGGAAACACCATATATTTT. This encodes CASREPNSGNTIYF.